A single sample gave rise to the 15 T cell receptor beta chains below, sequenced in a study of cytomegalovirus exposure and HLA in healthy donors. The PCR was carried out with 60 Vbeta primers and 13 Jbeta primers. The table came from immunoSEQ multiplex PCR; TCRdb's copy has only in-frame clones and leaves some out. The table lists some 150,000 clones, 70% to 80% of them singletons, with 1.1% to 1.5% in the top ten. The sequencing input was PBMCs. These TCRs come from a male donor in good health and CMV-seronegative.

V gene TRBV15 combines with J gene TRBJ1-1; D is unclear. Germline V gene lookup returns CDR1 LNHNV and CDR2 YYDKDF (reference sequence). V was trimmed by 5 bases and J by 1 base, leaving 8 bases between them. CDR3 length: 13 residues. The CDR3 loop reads CATSFAANTEAFF. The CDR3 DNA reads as TGTGCCACCAGCTTCGCGGCGAACACTGAAGCTTTCTTT.

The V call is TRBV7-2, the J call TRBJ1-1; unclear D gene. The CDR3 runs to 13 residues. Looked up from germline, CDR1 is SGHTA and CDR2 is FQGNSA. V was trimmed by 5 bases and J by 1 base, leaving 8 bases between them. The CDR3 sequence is CASSKTRNTEAFF. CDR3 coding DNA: TGTGCCAGCAGCAAGACAAGGAACACTGAAGCTTTCTTT.

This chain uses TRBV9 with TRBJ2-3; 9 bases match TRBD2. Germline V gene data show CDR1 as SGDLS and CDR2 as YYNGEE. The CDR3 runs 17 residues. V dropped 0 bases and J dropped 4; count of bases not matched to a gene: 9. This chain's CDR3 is CASSVASGIVGADTQYF. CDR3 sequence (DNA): TGTGCCAGCAGCGTAGCTAGCGGGATTGTCGGCGCAGATACGCAGTATTTT.

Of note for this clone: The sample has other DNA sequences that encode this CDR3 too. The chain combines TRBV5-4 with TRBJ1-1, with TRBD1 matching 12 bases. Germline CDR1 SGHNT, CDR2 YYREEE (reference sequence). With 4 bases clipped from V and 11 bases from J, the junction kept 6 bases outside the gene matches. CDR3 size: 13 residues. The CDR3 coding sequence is TGTGCCAGCAGCCCTGGGACAGGGGGCGCGGCTTTCTTT. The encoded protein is CASSPGTGGAAFF.

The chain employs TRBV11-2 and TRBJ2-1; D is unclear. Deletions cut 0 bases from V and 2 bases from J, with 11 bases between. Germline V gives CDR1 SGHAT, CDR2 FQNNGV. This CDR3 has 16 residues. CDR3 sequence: CASSLDFQRPYNEQFF. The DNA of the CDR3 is TGTGCCAGCAGCTTAGATTTCCAGCGCCCCTACAATGAGCAGTTCTTC.

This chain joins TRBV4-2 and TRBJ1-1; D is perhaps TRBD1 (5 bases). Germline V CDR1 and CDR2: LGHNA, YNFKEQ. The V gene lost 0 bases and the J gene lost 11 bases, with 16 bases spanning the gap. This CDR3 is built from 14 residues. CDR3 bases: TGTGCCAGCAGCCAAGATCGCGGCGGGGGTCGGGCTTTCTTT. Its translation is CASSQDRGGGRAFF.

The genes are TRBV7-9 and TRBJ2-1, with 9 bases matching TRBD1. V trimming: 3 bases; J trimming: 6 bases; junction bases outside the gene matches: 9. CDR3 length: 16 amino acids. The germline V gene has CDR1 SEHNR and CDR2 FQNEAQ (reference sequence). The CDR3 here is CASSLETGGDSNEQFF. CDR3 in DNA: TGTGCCAGCAGCTTGGAGACAGGGGGGGATAGCAATGAGCAGTTCTTC.

The DNA of the CDR3 is TGTGCCACCCGCGGAGCCAGTAGCACAGATACGCAGTATTTT. Protein sequence: CATRGASSTDTQYF. The chain employs TRBV7-2 and TRBJ2-3; D gene uncertain. The CDR3 spans 14 residues. Between the trimmed V and J ends, which lost 10 bases and 0 bases, there was a span of 14 bases. The germline gives CDR1 SGHTA, CDR2 FQGNSA.

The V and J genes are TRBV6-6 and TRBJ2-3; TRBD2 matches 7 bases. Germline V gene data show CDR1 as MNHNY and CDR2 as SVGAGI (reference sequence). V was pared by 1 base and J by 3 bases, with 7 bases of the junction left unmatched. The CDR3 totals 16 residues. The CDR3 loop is CASSYLGGGSTDTQYF. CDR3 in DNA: TGTGCCAGCAGTTACTTGGGGGGGGGTAGTACAGATACGCAGTATTTT.

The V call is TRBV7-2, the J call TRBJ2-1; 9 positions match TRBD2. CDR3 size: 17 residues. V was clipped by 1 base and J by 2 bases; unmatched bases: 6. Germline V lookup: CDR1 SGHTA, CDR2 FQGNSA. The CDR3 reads CASSLVEAGGPYNEQFF. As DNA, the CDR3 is TGTGCCAGCAGCTTAGTTGAAGCGGGGGGACCCTACAATGAGCAGTTCTTC. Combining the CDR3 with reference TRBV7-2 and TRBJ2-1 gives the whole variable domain GAGVSQSPSNKVTEKGKDVELRCDPISGHTALYWYRQSLGQGLEFLIYFQGNSAPDKSGLPSDRFSAERTGGSVSTLTIQRTQQEDSAVYLCASSLVEAGGPYNEQFFGPGTRLTVL.

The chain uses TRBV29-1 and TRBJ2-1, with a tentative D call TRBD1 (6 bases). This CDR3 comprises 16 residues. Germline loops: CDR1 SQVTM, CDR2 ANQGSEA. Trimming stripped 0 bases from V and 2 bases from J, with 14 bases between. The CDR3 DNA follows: TGCAGCGTTGAAGATCTACAGGGCTTACCCTACAATGAGCAGTTCTTC. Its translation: CSVEDLQGLPYNEQFF.

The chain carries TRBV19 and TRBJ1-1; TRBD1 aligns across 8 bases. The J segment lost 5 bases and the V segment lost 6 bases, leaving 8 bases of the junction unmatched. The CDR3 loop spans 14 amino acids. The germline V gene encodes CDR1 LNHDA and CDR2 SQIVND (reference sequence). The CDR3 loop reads CASSQDRVNTEAFF. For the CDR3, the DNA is TGTGCCAGTAGCCAGGACAGGGTAAATACTGAAGCTTTCTTT.

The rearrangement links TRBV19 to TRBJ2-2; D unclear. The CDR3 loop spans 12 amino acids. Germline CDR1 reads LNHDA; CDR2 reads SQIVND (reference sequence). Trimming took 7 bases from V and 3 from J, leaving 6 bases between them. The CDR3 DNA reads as TGTGCCAGTATTGAGGACACCGGGGAGCTGTTTTTT. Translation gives CASIEDTGELFF.

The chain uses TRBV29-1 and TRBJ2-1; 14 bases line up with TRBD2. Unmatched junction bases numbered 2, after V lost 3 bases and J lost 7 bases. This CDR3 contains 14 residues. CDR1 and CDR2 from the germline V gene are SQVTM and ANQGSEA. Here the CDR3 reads CSVERLAGGNEQFF. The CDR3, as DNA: TGCAGCGTTGAGAGACTAGCGGGGGGGAATGAGCAGTTCTTC.

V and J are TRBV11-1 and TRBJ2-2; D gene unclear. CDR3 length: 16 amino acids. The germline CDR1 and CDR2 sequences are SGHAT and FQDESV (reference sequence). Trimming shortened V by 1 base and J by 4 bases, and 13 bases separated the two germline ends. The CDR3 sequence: CASSLGFATITGELFF. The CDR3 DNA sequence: TGTGCCAGCAGCTTAGGATTCGCCACTATCACCGGGGAGCTGTTTTTT.